Listed here is a single TCR beta chain. Its antigen is not known. The source of the sample is a study of cytomegalovirus exposure and HLA in healthy donors. Notes on the study in general: It is likely that the observed cluster of highly shared sequence variants was a sequencing artifact.

Primers included in the PCR were 60 Vbeta and 13 Jbeta primers. The data were produced by immunoSEQ multiplex PCR, yet TCRdb's version contains in-frame clones alone and is incomplete. This table has about 160,000 clones, around 88% appearing once. Germline values: CDR1 SGHAT, CDR2 FQNNGV. This CDR3 comprises 13 residues. The chain links TRBV11-2 to TRBJ2-5; D might be TRBD1 (5 bases). The DNA end is a closer match to TRBJ2-7, so the J assignment may be wrong. The sequenced sample consisted of PBMCs. This TCR was sampled from a woman in her 30s in good health and CMV-seronegative. The chain's CDR3 is CASSLAQGYEQYF. CDR3 DNA sequence: TGTGCCAGCAGCTTAGCTCAGGGATACGAGCAGTACTTC.